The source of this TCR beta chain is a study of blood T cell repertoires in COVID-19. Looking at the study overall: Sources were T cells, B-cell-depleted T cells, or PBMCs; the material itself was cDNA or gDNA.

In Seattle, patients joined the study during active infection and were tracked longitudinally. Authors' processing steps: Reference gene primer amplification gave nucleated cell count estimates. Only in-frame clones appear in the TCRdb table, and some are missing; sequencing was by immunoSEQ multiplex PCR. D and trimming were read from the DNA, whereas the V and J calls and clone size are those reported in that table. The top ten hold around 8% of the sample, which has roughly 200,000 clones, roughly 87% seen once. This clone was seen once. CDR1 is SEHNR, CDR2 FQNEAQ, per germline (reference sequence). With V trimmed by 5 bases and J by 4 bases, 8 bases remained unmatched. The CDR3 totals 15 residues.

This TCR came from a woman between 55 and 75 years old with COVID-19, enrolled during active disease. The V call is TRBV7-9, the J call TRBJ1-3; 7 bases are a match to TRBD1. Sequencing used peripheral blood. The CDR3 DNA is TGTGCCAGCAGCGCGGGACAGAGACCCGGAAACACCATATATTTT. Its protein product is CASSAGQRPGNTIYF.